The rows below give T cell receptor beta chains drawn from one sample of a study of molecular identifiers for immune sequencing clone quantification. TCRdb ran MiXCR on the PCR reads and lists one entry per CDR3 protein. In the table there are 400,000 to 600,000 distinct CDR3 sequences, about 21% of which are singletons. Specimen: naive CD8+ T cells from blood, with Jurkat cell RNA spiked in. The receptor set was obtained from a human donor in good health. Some libraries in this study had Jurkat cell RNA spiked in. Each CDR3 is given with its conserved first and last residue. D genes are given only for firm matches. Expanded clones get a size class; other rows say once, few or many, or leave the size out.

V,size,J,D,CDR3,DNA
TRBV4-3,many,TRBJ1-1,.,CASSQDRGIEAFF,TGCGCCAGCAGCCAAGACAGAGGGATCGAAGCTTTCTTT
TRBV7-9,few,TRBJ2-1,.,CASSATLVTSNPNEQFF,TGTGCCAGCAGCGCTACCCTGGTTACTAGCAATCCCAATGAGCAGTTCTTC
TRBV3-1,many,TRBJ1-5,.,CASSQDRGWPQHF,TGTGCCAGCAGCCAAGATCGGGGATGGCCCCAGCATTTT
TRBV13,.,TRBJ2-7,.,CASSYNPSQGGGEQYF,TGTGCCAGCAGCTATAATCCTTCCCAGGGGGGAGGGGAGCAGTACTTC
TRBV12-3/TRBV12-4,.,TRBJ2-5,.,CASSLDSIALETQYF,TGTGCCAGCAGTTTAGACTCAATAGCTTTAGAGACCCAGTACTTC
TRBV7-2,many,TRBJ1-5,.,CASSLGGAGSDQPQHF,TGTGCCAGCAGCTTAGGGGGCGCAGGGTCGGATCAGCCCCAGCATTTT
TRBV4-3,many,TRBJ2-1,TRBD2,CASSHGTSGGNEQFF,TGCGCCAGCAGCCACGGGACTAGCGGGGGAAATGAGCAGTTCTTC
TRBV9,.,TRBJ2-5,TRBD1,CASSEGDRGYQETQYF,TGTGCCAGCAGCGAAGGGGACAGGGGGTACCAAGAGACCCAGTACTTC
TRBV12-3/TRBV12-4,.,TRBJ2-2,.,CASSFIGPTGELFF,TGTGCCAGCAGTTTCATCGGTCCCACCGGGGAGCTGTTTTTT
TRBV7-6,many,TRBJ2-7,.,CASSKQGGPEQYF,TGTGCCAGCAGCAAACAGGGTGGGCCTGAGCAGTACTTC
TRBV7-2,many,TRBJ2-3,.,CASSLYFTDTQYF,TGTGCCAGCAGCTTGTACTTCACAGATACGCAGTATTTT
TRBV9,few,TRBJ1-1,.,CASSPRSGLLNTEAFF,TGTGCCAGCAGCCCGCGGTCGGGGCTTTTGAACACTGAAGCTTTCTTT
TRBV9,many,TRBJ1-1,.,CASSEDGNMNTEAFF,TGTGCCAGCAGCGAAGACGGCAACATGAACACTGAAGCTTTCTTT
TRBV4-3,many,TRBJ2-1,TRBD1,CASSQDPGTGEEQFF,TGCGCCAGCAGCCAAGATCCAGGGACAGGAGAAGAGCAGTTCTTC
TRBV7-9,.,TRBJ2-1,TRBD1,CASSSQGQGSYNEQFF,TGTGCCAGCAGCTCCCAGGGACAGGGATCCTACAATGAGCAGTTCTTC
TRBV7-2,.,TRBJ2-5,.,CASSLGPLDVQETQYF,TGTGCCAGCAGCTTAGGGCCGTTGGACGTACAAGAGACCCAGTACTTC
TRBV19,many,TRBJ2-2,.,CASSIGANTGELFF,TGTGCCAGTAGTATCGGTGCGAACACCGGGGAGCTGTTTTTT
TRBV6-5,many,TRBJ1-6,.,CASSYSTASYNSPLHF,TGTGCCAGCAGTTACTCTACAGCCTCCTATAATTCACCCCTCCACTTT
TRBV12-3/TRBV12-4,many,TRBJ1-5,TRBD1,CASTSGTVNQPQHF,TGTGCCAGCACAAGCGGGACAGTCAATCAGCCCCAGCATTTT
TRBV4-3,.,TRBJ1-5,.,CASSLLSRGDSNQPQHF,TGCGCCAGCAGCCTTCTCTCAAGAGGGGATAGCAATCAGCCCCAGCATTTT
TRBV27,many,TRBJ2-5,.,CASSDGGLETQYF,TGTGCCAGCAGTGACGGGGGGCTGGAGACCCAGTACTTC
TRBV30,.,TRBJ2-7,.,CAWRIGRAGEQYF,TGTGCCTGGAGGATCGGCAGGGCGGGGGAGCAGTACTTC
TRBV7-9,many,TRBJ2-3,TRBD2,CASSPTSGTRADTQYF,TGTGCCAGCAGCCCAACAAGCGGGACCCGCGCAGATACGCAGTATTTT
TRBV7-9,many,TRBJ1-1,TRBD1,CASSPTGATEAFF,TGTGCCAGCAGCCCGACAGGGGCCACTGAAGCTTTCTTT
TRBV6-2/TRBV6-3,many,TRBJ2-7,TRBD1,CASSYSGQPYEQYF,TGTGCCAGCAGCTATTCGGGACAGCCCTACGAGCAGTACTTC
TRBV27,many,TRBJ2-6,.,CASSPLQRFSGANVLTF,TGTGCCAGCAGTCCATTACAGCGGTTCTCTGGGGCCAACGTCCTGACTTTC
TRBV19,many,TRBJ1-5,TRBD1,CASKQDRAGGNQPQHF,TGTGCCAGTAAACAGGACAGGGCCGGGGGCAATCAGCCCCAGCATTTT
TRBV20-1,.,TRBJ2-7,.,CSARDLLRDEQYF,TGCAGTGCTAGAGATCTTCTCAGGGACGAGCAGTACTTC
TRBV5-1,.,TRBJ2-5,.,CASGLVAETQYF,TGCGCCAGCGGCTTGGTAGCGGAGACCCAGTACTTC
TRBV7-9,.,TRBJ2-3,.,CASSLGWAGEGADTRYF,TGTGCCAGCAGCTTAGGTTGGGCCGGGGAAGGAGCAGATACGCGGTATTTT
TRBV28,.,TRBJ1-4,.,CASRKQARSEELFF,TGTGCCAGCAGGAAACAGGCCAGGAGTGAAGAACTGTTTTTT
TRBV28,many,TRBJ2-3,TRBD2,CASSFGLAAITDTQYF,TGTGCCAGCAGTTTTGGACTAGCGGCTATCACAGATACGCAGTATTTT
TRBV3-1,.,TRBJ2-7,.,CASSQGTISYEQYF,TGTGCCAGCAGCCAAGGGACTATCTCCTACGAGCAGTACTTC
TRBV6-2/TRBV6-3,.,TRBJ2-7,.,CASSFGPDEQYF,TGTGCCAGCAGTTTTGGGCCTGACGAGCAGTACTTC
TRBV5-4,.,TRBJ2-7,.,CASSSDRQFPEQYF,TGTGCCAGCAGCTCCGACAGACAGTTCCCCGAGCAGTACTTC
TRBV5-1,few,TRBJ2-7,.,CASSLGAPPVYEQYF,TGCGCCAGCAGCTTGGGAGCCCCGCCCGTGTACGAGCAGTACTTC
TRBV10-3,.,TRBJ2-3,.,CAISLDGTDTQYF,TGTGCCATCAGTTTGGACGGCACAGATACGCAGTATTTT
TRBV21-1,few,TRBJ2-7,.,CAARCGRYSCEQYF,.
TRBV30,.,TRBJ2-7,.,CAWSKRGRGVNEQYF,TGTGCCTGGAGTAAGCGAGGCAGGGGCGTTAACGAGCAGTACTTC
TRBV6-1,many,TRBJ1-1,TRBD1,CASGGDSKNTEAFF,TGTGCCAGCGGGGGGGACAGCAAGAACACTGAAGCTTTCTTT
TRBV6-5,.,TRBJ2-1,TRBD2,CASSYSHAGGSYNEQFF,TGTGCCAGCAGTTACTCTCATGCGGGAGGGTCCTACAATGAGCAGTTCTTC
TRBV19,.,TRBJ2-2,.,CASSIRDSNTGELFF,TGTGCCAGTAGTATCCGGGACTCGAACACCGGGGAGCTGTTTTTT
TRBV27,.,TRBJ2-3,TRBD2,CASSLGVRESTDTQYF,TGTGCCAGCAGTTTGGGGGTGCGGGAGAGCACAGATACGCAGTATTTT
TRBV20-1,.,TRBJ2-2,.,CSARDYGDAGRELFF,TGCAGTGCTAGAGATTACGGGGATGCCGGGAGGGAGCTGTTTTTT
TRBV29-1,few,TRBJ2-7,.,CSVADGETYEQYF,TGCAGCGTTGCCGATGGGGAAACCTACGAGCAGTACTTC
TRBV4-3,.,TRBJ2-7,.,CASSQDRVGSYEQYF,TGCGCCAGCAGCCAAGACAGGGTAGGGAGCTACGAGCAGTACTTC
TRBV5-6,.,TRBJ1-1,TRBD1,CASALGDRGLTEAFF,TGTGCCAGCGCCTTGGGAGACAGGGGGTTAACTGAAGCTTTCTTT
TRBV12-5,.,TRBJ2-6,.,CASGLDPPRALDPGANVLTF,TGTGCTAGTGGTTTGGACCCGCCCCGGGCCTTAGACCCTGGGGCCAACGTCCTGACTTTC
TRBV5-6,few,TRBJ2-7,TRBD1,CASSWGPGQRDSYEQYF,TGTGCCAGCAGCTGGGGTCCGGGACAGCGCGACTCCTACGAGCAGTACTTC
TRBV7-7,many,TRBJ2-3,.,CASSPNPGTDTQYF,TGTGCCAGCAGCCCCAATCCGGGAACAGATACGCAGTATTTT
TRBV10-3,many,TRBJ2-7,.,CAIGGVYEQYF,TGTGCCATCGGAGGGGTGTACGAGCAGTACTTC